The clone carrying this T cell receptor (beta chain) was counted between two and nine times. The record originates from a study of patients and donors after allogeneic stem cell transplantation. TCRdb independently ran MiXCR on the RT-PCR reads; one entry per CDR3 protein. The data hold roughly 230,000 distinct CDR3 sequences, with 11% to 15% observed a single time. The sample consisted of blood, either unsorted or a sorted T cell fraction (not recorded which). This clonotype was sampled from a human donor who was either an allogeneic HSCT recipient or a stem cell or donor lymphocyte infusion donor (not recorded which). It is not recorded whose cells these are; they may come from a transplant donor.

The CDR3 bases are TGTGCCAGCAGCTTAGACACAAGGGGGAATGGCTACACCTTC. Translating gives CASSLDTRGNGYTF. The V gene is TRBV7-9, the J gene TRBJ1-2, with D maybe TRBD1 (6 bases). Between the trimmed V and J ends, which lost 1 base and 6 bases, there was a span of 12 bases. Germline CDR1 reads SEHNR; CDR2 reads FQNEAQ (reference sequence). This CDR3 has 14 residues.